This T cell receptor (beta chain) was captured in a study of blood T cell repertoires in COVID-19. Study at large: Specimens from acute and convalescent COVID-19 originated in the United States, Italy and Spain. From T cells, B-cell-depleted T cells, or PBMCs came the material, which was cDNA or gDNA.

As processed by the authors: The authors estimated nucleated cell counts from reference gene primer amplification. Repertoires were generated with immunoSEQ multiplex PCR, while TCRdb's copy carries only in-frame clones and drops some. V and J calls and clone size are copied from that table; D and trimming were computed from the DNA. The table has 250,000 or so clones, around nine tenths seen once. The germline V and J ends were trimmed by 3 bases and 5 bases, with 20 bases remaining between them. This CDR3 has 17 residues. Looked up from germline, CDR1 is SGHRS and CDR2 is YFSETQ. The receptor was isolated from a woman in her sixties with acute or convalescent COVID-19. Input material: peripheral blood. This sequence joins TRBV5-1 and TRBJ2-2, with D maybe TRBD2 (6 bases). The CDR3 reads CASSWGGRGAGTGELFF. The CDR3 DNA follows: TGCGCCAGCAGCTGGGGAGGACGTGGAGCAGGGACCGGGGAGCTGTTTTTT.